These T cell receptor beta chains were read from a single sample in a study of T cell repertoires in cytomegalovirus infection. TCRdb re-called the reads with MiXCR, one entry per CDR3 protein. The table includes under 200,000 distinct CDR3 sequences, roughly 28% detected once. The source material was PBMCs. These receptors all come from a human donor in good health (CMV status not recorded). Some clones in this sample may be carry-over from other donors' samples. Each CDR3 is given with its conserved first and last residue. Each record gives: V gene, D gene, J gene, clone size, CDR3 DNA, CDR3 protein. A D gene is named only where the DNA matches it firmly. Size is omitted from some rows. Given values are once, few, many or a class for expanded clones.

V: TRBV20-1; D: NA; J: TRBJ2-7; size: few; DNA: TGCAGTGCTAGAGGGCGGGAAAACTCCTACGAGCAGTACTTC; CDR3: CSARGRENSYEQYF
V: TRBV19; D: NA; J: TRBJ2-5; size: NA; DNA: TGTGCCACCAGACGTCAGGGCCAAGAGACCCAGTACTTC; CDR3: CATRRQGQETQYF
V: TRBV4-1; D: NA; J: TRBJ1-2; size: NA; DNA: TGCGCCAGCAGCCAAGGAGGTTCCGGGTCCAACTATGGCTACACCTTC; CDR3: CASSQGGSGSNYGYTF
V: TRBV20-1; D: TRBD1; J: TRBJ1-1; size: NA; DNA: TGCAGTGCTAGAGGGACAGGAACTGGGACTGAAGCTTTCTTT; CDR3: CSARGTGTGTEAFF
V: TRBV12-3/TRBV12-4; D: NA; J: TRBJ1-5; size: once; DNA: TGTGCCAGCAGTTTAGCGCGGGCCTCCTATCAGCCCCAGCATTTT; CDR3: CASSLARASYQPQHF
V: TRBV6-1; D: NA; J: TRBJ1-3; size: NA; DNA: TGTGCCATCCTCGGGGTCTCCTCTGGAAACACCATATATTTT; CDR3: CAILGVSSGNTIYF
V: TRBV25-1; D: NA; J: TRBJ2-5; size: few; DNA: TGTGCCAGCAGTGACGCTAGAATTCAAGAGACCCAGTACTTC; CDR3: CASSDARIQETQYF
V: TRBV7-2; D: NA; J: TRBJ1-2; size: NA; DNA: TGTGCCAGCAGCCTTAGGACAGTTAACTATGGCTACACCTTC; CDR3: CASSLRTVNYGYTF
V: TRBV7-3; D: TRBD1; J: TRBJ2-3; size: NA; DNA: TGTGCCAGCAGCTGGAGACAGGGGGGGCAAGATACGCAGTATTTT; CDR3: CASSWRQGGQDTQYF
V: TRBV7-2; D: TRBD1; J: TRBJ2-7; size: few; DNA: TGTGCCAGCAGCTCAGAGACAGGGGGCTACGAGCAGTACTTC; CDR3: CASSSETGGYEQYF
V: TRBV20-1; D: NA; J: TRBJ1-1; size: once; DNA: TGCAGTGCTGTCAGGGTCCTCGGGGAAGCTTCCTTT; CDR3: CSAVRVLGEASF
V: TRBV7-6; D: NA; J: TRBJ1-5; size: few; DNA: TGTGCCAGCAGCTTAGGGGGGTCTGGCGATCAGCCCCAGCATTTT; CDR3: CASSLGGSGDQPQHF
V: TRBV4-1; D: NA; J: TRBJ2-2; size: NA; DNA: TGCGCCAGCAGCCAAGATACGGACAGCGCGAACACCGGGGAGCTGTTTTTT; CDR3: CASSQDTDSANTGELFF
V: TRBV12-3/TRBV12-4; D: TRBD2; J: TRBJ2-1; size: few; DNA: TGTGCCAGCACCACCATAGCGGGGTCGTTGGGTAATGAGCAGTTCTTC; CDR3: CASTTIAGSLGNEQFF
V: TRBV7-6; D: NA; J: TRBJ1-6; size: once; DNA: TGTGCCAGCAGCCCGGACAATTACAATTCACCCCTCCACTTT; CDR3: CASSPDNYNSPLHF
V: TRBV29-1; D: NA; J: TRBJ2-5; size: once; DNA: TGCAGCGGCGCCCTTGCGGGGTGGGAGACCCAGTACTTC; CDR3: CSGALAGWETQYF
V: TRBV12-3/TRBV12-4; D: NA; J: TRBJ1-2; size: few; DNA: TGTGCCAGCAGTCAGGAATTGAACTATGGCTACACCTTC; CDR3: CASSQELNYGYTF
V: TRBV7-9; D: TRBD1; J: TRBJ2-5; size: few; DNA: TGTGCCAGCAGCCCCCGGACAGGGCCAGAGACCCAGTACTTC; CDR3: CASSPRTGPETQYF
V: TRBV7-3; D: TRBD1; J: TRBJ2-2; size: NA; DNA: TGTGCCAGCAGCTACGAAGGGGGCCAGAACACCGGGGAGCTGTTTTTT; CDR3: CASSYEGGQNTGELFF
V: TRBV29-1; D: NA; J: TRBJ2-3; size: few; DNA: TGCAGCGTTGAAGCTAGAGCGGATACGCAGTATTTT; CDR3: CSVEARADTQYF
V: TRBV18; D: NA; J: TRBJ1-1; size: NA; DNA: TGTGCCAGCTCACCCCCCGTAGAGAGGGACACTGAAGCTTTCTTT; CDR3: CASSPPVERDTEAFF
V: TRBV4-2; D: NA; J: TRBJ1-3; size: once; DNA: TGTGCCAGCAGCCAAGAGGCGGCCAGCTCTGGAAACACCATATATTTT; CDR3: CASSQEAASSGNTIYF
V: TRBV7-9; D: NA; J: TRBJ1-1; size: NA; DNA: TGTGCCAGCAGCTTCCTCGGGGGTAACACTGAAGCTTTCTTT; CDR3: CASSFLGGNTEAFF
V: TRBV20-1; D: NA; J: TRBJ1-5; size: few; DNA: TGCAGTGCCCTTCCGGGGTATAGCAATCAGCCCCAGCATTTT; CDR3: CSALPGYSNQPQHF
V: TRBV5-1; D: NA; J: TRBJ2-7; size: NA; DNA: TGCGCCAGCAGCGTCTTGACAGGATTCTACGAGCAGTACTTC; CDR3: CASSVLTGFYEQYF
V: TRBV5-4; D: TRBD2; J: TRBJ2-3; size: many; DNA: TGTGCCAGCAGCTTTAGCGGGGCGAGCACAGATACGCAGTATTTT; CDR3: CASSFSGASTDTQYF
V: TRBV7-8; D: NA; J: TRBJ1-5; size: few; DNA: TGTGCCAGCAGCCCAATGGGGGGACTCAATCAGCCCCAGCATTTT; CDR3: CASSPMGGLNQPQHF